What follows is one T cell receptor (beta chain) and its context. Its antigen is as yet unknown. The CDR3 extends over 14 amino acids. V lost 6 bases and J 2 bases, leaving 16 bases between the germline ends. CDR1 is SQVTM and CDR2 is ANQGSEA in the germline V gene. The table came from immunoSEQ multiplex PCR; TCRdb's copy has only in-frame clones and leaves some out. The sample includes 120,000 to 150,000 clones, around 91% of them seen just once. This sample is part of a study of T cell responses to AZD1222 COVID-19 vaccine. Study outcomes and limitations: Clonal diversity was possibly underestimated; the donors were predominantly white British and more often female. Regions 160-218 and 743-854 held dominance among vaccine-associated CD4 TCRs, which spanned spike. Breadth and depth of Spike-specific TCRs rose after two AZD1222 doses.

The specimen comprised peripheral blood, sampled on day 0 of AZD1222 vaccination. The chain is built from TRBV29-1 and TRBJ2-5; D possibly corresponds to TRBD2 (5 bases). The receptor's source is an adult in good health. The CDR3 region is CSVRIWTDQETQYF. CDR3 DNA sequence: TGCAGCGTGAGAATTTGGACTGATCAAGAGACCCAGTACTTC. Supplemented by reference TRBV29-1 and TRBJ2-5, the full variable domain reads SAVISQKPSRDICQRGTSLTIQCQVDSQVTMMFWYRQQPGQSLTLIATANQGSEATYESGFVIDKFPISRPNLTFSTLTVSNMSPEDSSIYLCSVRIWTDQETQYFGPGTRLLVL.